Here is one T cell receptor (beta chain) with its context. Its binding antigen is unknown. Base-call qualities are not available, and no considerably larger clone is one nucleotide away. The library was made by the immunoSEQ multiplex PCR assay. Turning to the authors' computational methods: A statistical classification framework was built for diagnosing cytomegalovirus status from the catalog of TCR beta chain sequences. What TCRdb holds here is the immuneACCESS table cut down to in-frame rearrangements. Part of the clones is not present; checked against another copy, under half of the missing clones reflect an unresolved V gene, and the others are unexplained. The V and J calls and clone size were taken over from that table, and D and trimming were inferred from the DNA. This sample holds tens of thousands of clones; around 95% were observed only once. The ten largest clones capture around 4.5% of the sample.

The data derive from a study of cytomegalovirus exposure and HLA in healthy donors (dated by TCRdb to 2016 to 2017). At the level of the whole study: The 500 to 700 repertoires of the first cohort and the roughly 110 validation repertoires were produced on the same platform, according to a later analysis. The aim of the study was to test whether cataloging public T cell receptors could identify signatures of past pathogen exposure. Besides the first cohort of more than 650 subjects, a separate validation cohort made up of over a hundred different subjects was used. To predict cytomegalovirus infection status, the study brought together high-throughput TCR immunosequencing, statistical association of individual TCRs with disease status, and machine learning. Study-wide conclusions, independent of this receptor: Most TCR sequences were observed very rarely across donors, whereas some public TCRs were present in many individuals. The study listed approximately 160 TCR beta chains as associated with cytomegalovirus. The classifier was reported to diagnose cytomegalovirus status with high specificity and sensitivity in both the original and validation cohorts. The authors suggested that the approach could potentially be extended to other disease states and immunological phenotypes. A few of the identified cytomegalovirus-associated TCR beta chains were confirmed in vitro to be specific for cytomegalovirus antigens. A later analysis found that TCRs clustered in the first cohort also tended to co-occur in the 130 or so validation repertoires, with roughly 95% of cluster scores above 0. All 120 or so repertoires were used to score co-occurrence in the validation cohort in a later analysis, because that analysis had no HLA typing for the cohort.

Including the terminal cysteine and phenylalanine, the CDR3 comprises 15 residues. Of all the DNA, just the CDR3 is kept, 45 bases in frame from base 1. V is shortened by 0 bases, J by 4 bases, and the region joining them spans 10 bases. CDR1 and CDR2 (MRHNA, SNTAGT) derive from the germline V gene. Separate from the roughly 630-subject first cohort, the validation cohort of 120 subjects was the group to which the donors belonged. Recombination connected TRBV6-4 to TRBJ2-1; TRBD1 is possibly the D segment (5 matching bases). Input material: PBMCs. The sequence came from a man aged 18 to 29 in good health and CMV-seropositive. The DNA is TGTGCCAGCAGTGACTCTATGGACAAATACAATGAGCAGTTCTTC. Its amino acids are CASSDSMDKYNEQFF.